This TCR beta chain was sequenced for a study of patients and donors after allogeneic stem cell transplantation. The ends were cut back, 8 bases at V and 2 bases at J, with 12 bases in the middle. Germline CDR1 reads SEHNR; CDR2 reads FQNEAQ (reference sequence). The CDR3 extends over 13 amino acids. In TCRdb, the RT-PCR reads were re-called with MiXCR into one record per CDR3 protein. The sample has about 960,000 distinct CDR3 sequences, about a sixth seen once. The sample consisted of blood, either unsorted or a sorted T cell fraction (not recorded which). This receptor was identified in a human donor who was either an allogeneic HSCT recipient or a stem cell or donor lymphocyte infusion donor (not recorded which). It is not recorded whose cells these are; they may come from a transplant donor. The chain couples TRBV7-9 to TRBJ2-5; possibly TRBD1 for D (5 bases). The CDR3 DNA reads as TGTGCCAGCTTCAAGGGGCCTCAAGAGACCCAGTACTTC. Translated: CASFKGPQETQYF.